The 31 T cell receptor beta chains below come from one sample, sequenced in a study of blood T cell repertoires in COVID-19 (dated by TCRdb to the early 2020s). Library method: the immunoSEQ multiplex PCR assay. Held by TCRdb, this immuneACCESS table contains in-frame sequences only and omits some clones. Under half of the omission traces to an unresolved V gene where checked; the cause of the rest is unknown. Within this sample are roughly 120,000 clones, with 80% to 90% of them counted one time only. The ten largest make up about 3.6% of the sample. Sequencing used peripheral blood. The receptor set was obtained from a man aged 40-50 years with acute or convalescent COVID-19.

This chain links TRBV27 with TRBJ2-3, with 8 bases fitting TRBD2. The ends lost 8 bases at V and 4 bases at J; junction bases unmatched: 5. This CDR3 is built from 13 residues. Germline V gives CDR1 MNHEY, CDR2 SMNVEV (reference sequence). The CDR3, as DNA: TGTGCCAGCTTCGGGGGGGCTTCAGATACGCAGTATTTT. Its protein is CASFGGASDTQYF.

V and J are TRBV9 and TRBJ2-5, with D perhaps matching TRBD1 (7 bases). The germline CDR1 and CDR2 sequences are SGDLS and YYNGEE. Trimming removed 4 bases from V and 1 base from J, with 14 bases in between. This CDR3 contains 15 residues. In DNA, the CDR3 is TGTGCCAGCAGCCCAGGGGGGTCGTTCCAAGAGACCCAGTACTTC. It is translated as CASSPGGSFQETQYF. Using reference TRBV9 and TRBJ2-5 for the parts outside the CDR3, the full variable domain is DSGVTQTPKHLITATGQRVTLRCSPRSGDLSVYWYQQSLDQGLQFLIQYYNGEERAKGNILERFSAQQFPDLHSELNLSSLELGDSALYFCASSPGGSFQETQYFGPGTRLLVL.

The chain employs TRBV4-1 and TRBJ1-5, with D uncertain. Trimming pared 1 base from V and 0 bases from J, leaving 7 bases between. Germline lookup yields CDR1 MGHRA and CDR2 YSYEKL. The CDR3 is 15 residues long. The CDR3 DNA reads TGCGCCAGCAGCCAAGTTTCGGGTAGCAATCAGCCCCAGCATTTT. Protein: CASSQVSGSNQPQHF.

This chain uses TRBV18 with TRBJ2-7, with 13 nucleotides matching TRBD2. The CDR3 length is 15 residues. The V gene end was trimmed by 2 bases and the J gene end by 5 bases; junction bases not matched to a gene: 3. The germline V gene has CDR1 KGHSH and CDR2 LQKENI. DNA of the CDR3: TGTGCCAGCTCACCAACACTAGCGGGGGGGAACGAGCAGTACTTC. It yields the protein CASSPTLAGGNEQYF.

The rearrangement links TRBV19 to TRBJ1-2, with TRBD1 as a possible D gene (5 bases). V dropped 5 bases and J dropped 4 bases, with 11 bases sitting between them. This CDR3 spans 13 amino acids. From germline, CDR1 is LNHDA and CDR2 SQIVND (reference sequence). CDR3 sequence reads: CASSSRDGYGYTF. The CDR3 nucleotides read TGTGCCAGTAGTTCGCGGGACGGCTATGGCTACACCTTC.

The V gene is TRBV6-2 or TRBV6-3, the J gene TRBJ1-1; D is unclear. Germline CDR1 is MNHEY and CDR2 is SVGEGT. The CDR3 is 17 amino acids. The ends were cut back, 2 bases at V and 4 bases at J, with 20 bases in the middle. As DNA, the CDR3 is TGTGCCAGCAGTTACCATCTTCGTTCGAGGGATGGCACTGAAGCTTTCTTT. Its translation is CASSYHLRSRDGTEAFF.

The DNA for the CDR3 is TGTGCCAGCAGCCAATCGGGGGGCCCCTTCAGCGAGCAGTACTTC. Amino acid sequence: CASSQSGGPFSEQYF. J is TRBJ2-7 and V is TRBV14, with D tentatively TRBD2 (7 bases). There are 15 residues in the CDR3. CDR1 SGHDN and CDR2 FVKESK come from the germline V gene. V was trimmed by 2 bases and J by 6 bases, leaving 17 bases between them. Together with reference TRBV14 and TRBJ2-7, the CDR3 gives the full variable domain: EAGVTQFPSHSVIEKGQTVTLRCDPISGHDNLYWYRRVMGKEIKFLLHFVKESKQDESGMPNNRFLAERTGGTYSTLKVQPAELEDSGVYFCASSQSGGPFSEQYFGPGTRLTVT.

About this clone: It is likely a read error, because the conserved phenylalanine at the end of the CDR3 is missing. The limits of the CDR3 on the DNA are not certain, so only TCRdb's listed CDR3 is given. This sequence joins TRBV19 and TRBJ1-2. The CDR3 comprises 9 residues, both ends counted. Germline values: CDR1 LNHDA, CDR2 SQIVND (reference sequence). The CDR3 reads CATPYRVPK.

The chain combines TRBV6-1 with TRBJ2-2, with 8 bases that match TRBD1. The CDR3 totals 17 residues. V shed 3 bases, J shed 3 bases, and the junction held 9 bases outside the gene matches. Germline V gives CDR1 MNHNS, CDR2 SASEGT. CDR3 loop: CASSEGAGTGDTGELFF. The CDR3 DNA reads TGTGCCAGCAGTGAGGGAGCCGGGACAGGTGACACCGGGGAGCTGTTTTTT.

The chain is built from TRBV6-6 and TRBJ1-4; D is undetermined. Trimming shortened V by 0 bases and J by 7 bases, and 9 bases separated the two germline ends. Germline V CDR1 and CDR2: MNHNY, SVGAGI (reference sequence). This CDR3 region has 14 residues. This chain's CDR3 is CASSYSTRSEKLFF. The CDR3 DNA is TGTGCCAGCAGTTACTCGACCAGGTCTGAAAAACTGTTTTTT.

As DNA, the CDR3 is TGTGCCAGCAGGGAGGACAGGGATGGCGGGGAGCTGTTTTTT. As protein: CASREDRDGGELFF. This chain links TRBV5-5 with TRBJ2-2, with TRBD1 matching 8 bases. CDR1 and CDR2 from the germline V gene are SGHKS and YYEKEE (reference sequence). Losses at the gene ends were 5 bases for V and 7 bases for J; bases not matched to a gene: 7. This CDR3 is built from 14 residues.

The chain recombines TRBV4-1 with TRBJ2-2, with D perhaps matching TRBD2 (6 bases). The CDR3 is 15 residues long. Germline V gene sequence: CDR1 MGHRA, CDR2 YSYEKL. Trimming took 0 bases from V and 5 from J, leaving 10 bases between them. CDR3 in amino acids: CASSQEGGATGELFF. The CDR3 DNA follows: TGCGCCAGCAGCCAAGAGGGGGGAGCGACCGGGGAGCTGTTTTTT.

CDR3 DNA: TGTGCCAGCAGCCAGACCTCTAGCGGGGGGGCGTATGAGCAGTTCTTC. This codes for CASSQTSSGGAYEQFF. V and J are TRBV4-2 and TRBJ2-1; the match to TRBD2 covers 12 bases. After removal of 3 bases from V and 8 bases from J, the junction contained 8 bases not matched to a gene. The CDR3 length is 16 residues. In germline, CDR1 is LGHNA, CDR2 YNFKEQ.

The chain joins TRBV6-5 to TRBJ2-1, with 8 bases aligning to TRBD2. J lost 4 bases, V lost 0 bases, and 5 bases had no gene match. The CDR3 is 16 amino acids. Germline V gene sequence: CDR1 MNHEY, CDR2 SVGAGI. The CDR3 region has the DNA TGTGCCAGCAGTTACTCGACGGGGGGGACTTACAATGAGCAGTTCTTC. Its protein product is CASSYSTGGTYNEQFF.

The chain combines TRBV7-2 with TRBJ2-1; the D gene is possibly TRBD1 (5 bases). The CDR3 has 12 amino acids. V shed 7 bases and J shed 6 bases, with 10 bases lying between them. The germline CDR1 and CDR2 sequences are SGHTA and FQGNSA. CDR3 bases: TGTGCCAGCATCTCAGGGTCCAATGAGCAGTTCTTC. Translation gives CASISGSNEQFF.

The CDR3 DNA reads TGTGCCAGCAGCTTAGAGCGCTACCAAGAGACCCAGTACTTC. Translating it yields CASSLERYQETQYF. The chain combines TRBV11-1 with TRBJ2-5; unclear D gene. The germline V gene encodes CDR1 SGHAT and CDR2 FQDESV (reference sequence). The CDR3 has 14 residues. Trimming pared 1 base from V and 0 bases from J, leaving 6 bases between.

This chain joins TRBV11-2 and TRBJ2-3; 7 positions match TRBD2. The V segment lost 4 bases and the J segment 5 bases; nucleotides outside the gene matches: 3. The CDR3 is made up of 13 amino acids. Looked up from germline, CDR1 is SGHAT and CDR2 is FQNNGV. CDR3 nucleotides: TGTGCCAGCAGCTCGGGGGGTTTAGATACGCAGTATTTT. Encoded protein: CASSSGGLDTQYF.

This clone has only a few counts. The chain uses TRBV19 and TRBJ2-3, with 13 positions matching TRBD2. Per the germline V gene, CDR1 is LNHDA and CDR2 is SQIVND (reference sequence). The CDR3 extends over 17 amino acids. V was pared by 9 bases and J by 0 bases, with 9 bases of the junction left unmatched. Written as DNA, the CDR3 is TGTGCCAGCACATCGACTAGCGGGGGGCTTAGCACAGATACGCAGTATTTT. It is translated as CASTSTSGGLSTDTQYF.

This chain connects TRBV9 to TRBJ2-1; D is perhaps TRBD2 (8 bases). Germline assignment: CDR1 SGDLS and CDR2 YYNGEE. This CDR3 is 14 amino acids long. V was trimmed by 4 bases and J by 7 bases, leaving 15 bases between them. In DNA form, the CDR3 reads TGTGCCAGCAGCCCGGGGGGGACAGCTAATGAGCAGTTCTTC. It yields the protein CASSPGGTANEQFF.

This sequence joins TRBV10-2 and TRBJ1-2; D is perhaps TRBD1 (5 bases). Trimming shortened V by 2 bases and J by 14 bases, and 12 bases separated the two germline ends. The germline V gene encodes CDR1 WSHSY and CDR2 SAAADI. The CDR3 is made up of 11 amino acids. CDR3 bases: TGCGCCAGCAGTGAGAATAGGGGACTTACCTTC. It yields the protein CASSENRGLTF.

This clone was seen just once. The chain couples TRBV9 to TRBJ2-2; 12 bases align to TRBD2. Germline V gene sequence: CDR1 SGDLS, CDR2 YYNGEE. Germline trimming cut 0 bases from V and 3 bases from J; bases unmatched to any gene: 6. CDR3 size: 18 residues. CDR3 region: CASSVAASGGAYTGELFF. The CDR3 DNA reads as TGTGCCAGCAGCGTAGCGGCTAGCGGGGGGGCGTACACCGGGGAGCTGTTTTTT.

The genes are TRBV25-1 and TRBJ2-7, with a weak D call TRBD1 (5 bases). Per germline, CDR1 MGHDK and CDR2 SYGVNS. With 8 bases removed from V and 3 bases from J, the gap between germline ends came to 17 bases. The CDR3 contains 14 residues. CDR3 DNA: TGTGCCAGCTCGGACACCAAAACGGGCTACGAGCAGTACTTC. Its translation is CASSDTKTGYEQYF.

The chain combines TRBV4-2 with TRBJ2-2, with D hard to call. CDR3 length: 16 residues. Trimming removed 1 base from V and 5 bases from J, with 14 bases in between. CDR1 is LGHNA and CDR2 is YNFKEQ in the germline V gene. This CDR3 reads CASSQGQSRPTGELFF. The DNA for the CDR3 is TGTGCCAGCAGCCAAGGGCAATCCAGGCCAACCGGGGAGCTGTTTTTT.

This chain links TRBV5-6 with TRBJ2-7; TRBD1 agrees at 9 bases. CDR3 length: 15 residues. CDR1 is SGHDT and CDR2 is YYEEEE in the germline V gene. The V segment lost 2 bases and the J segment 0 bases; nucleotides outside the gene matches: 3. CDR3: CASSFGTGISYEQYF. The CDR3 nucleotides are TGTGCCAGCAGCTTCGGGACAGGGATCTCCTACGAGCAGTACTTC.

This chain connects TRBV6-5 to TRBJ2-7, with D perhaps TRBD1 (6 bases). Trimming shortened V by 4 bases and J by 5 bases, and 18 bases separated the two germline ends. The CDR3 runs 15 residues. Germline V gene lookup returns CDR1 MNHEY and CDR2 SVGAGI. The CDR3 coding sequence is TGTGCCAGCAGTTCCTACAGGGCGAGTCAACACGAGCAGTACTTC. Amino acid sequence: CASSSYRASQHEQYF.

The rearrangement links TRBV9 to TRBJ2-3; D possibly corresponds to TRBD2 (5 bases). The ends were cut back, 6 bases at V and 1 base at J, with 12 bases in the middle. The germline gives CDR1 SGDLS, CDR2 YYNGEE. The CDR3 covers 14 residues. The CDR3, as DNA: TGTGCCAGCACCATGCGGGCTGGCACAGATACGCAGTATTTT. This encodes CASTMRAGTDTQYF.

V usage is TRBV24-1 and J usage is TRBJ1-3, with 9 bases fitting TRBD1. This CDR3 is built from 14 residues. Trimming at V came to 7 bases and at J to 3 bases, leaving 3 bases not matched to a gene. The germline gives CDR1 KGHDR, CDR2 SFDVKD. The CDR3 reads CATSRTGVGNTIYF. The CDR3, as DNA: TGTGCCACCAGCCGGACAGGGGTTGGAAACACCATATATTTT.

This clone was seen a single time. The rearrangement uses TRBV11-3 and TRBJ2-5; TRBD1 matches 7 bases. The ends lost 1 base at V and 2 bases at J; junction bases unmatched: 4. Germline V CDR1 and CDR2: SGHNT, YENEEA. This CDR3 has 15 amino acids. The DNA of the CDR3 is TGTGCCAGCAGCTTAGGACAGGGAGCACAAGAGACCCAGTACTTC. This encodes CASSLGQGAQETQYF.

The chain uses TRBV10-3 and TRBJ1-3; D remains ambiguous. The CDR3 has 16 residues. The V end was cut by 0 bases, the J end by 0 bases, with 9 bases between. Germline V gene lookup returns CDR1 ENHRY and CDR2 SYGVKD. The DNA for the CDR3 is TGTGCCATCAGTGAGTCGCCGGGGAGCTCTGGAAACACCATATATTTT. Amino acids: CAISESPGSSGNTIYF.

V and J are TRBV19 and TRBJ2-1; tentatively, D is TRBD2 (6 bases). Germline V CDR1 and CDR2: LNHDA, SQIVND (reference sequence). The CDR3 length is 14 residues. Between the trimmed V and J ends, which lost 5 bases and 0 bases, there was a span of 8 bases. CDR3 coding DNA: TGTGCCAGTAGTCGGGGGAGCTCCTACAATGAGCAGTTCTTC. This translates into CASSRGSSYNEQFF. The whole variable domain, filled in from reference TRBV19 and TRBJ2-1, reads DGGITQSPKYLFRKEGQNVTLSCEQNLNHDAMYWYRQDPGQGLRLIYYSQIVNDFQKGDIAEGYSVSREKKESFPLTVTSAQKNPTAFYLCASSRGSSYNEQFFGPGTRLTVL.

The genes are TRBV15 and TRBJ2-7; 10 nucleotides agree with TRBD2. Trimming cost V 2 bases and J 5 bases; bases outside gene matches: 15. This CDR3 has 18 amino acids. Germline lookup yields CDR1 LNHNV and CDR2 YYDKDF (reference sequence). CDR3 sequence: CATSRLAGDRLLFDEQYF. The DNA of the CDR3 is TGTGCCACCAGCAGACTAGCGGGGGACCGCCTCCTCTTCGACGAGCAGTACTTC.